Following are 8 T cell receptor beta chains from one sample sequenced in a study of cytomegalovirus exposure and HLA in healthy donors. The PCR contained 60 Vbeta and 13 Jbeta primers. The repertoire was sequenced with immunoSEQ multiplex PCR; TCRdb's copy has only in-frame clones and lacks some. The table lists 200,000 to 250,000 clones, around 83% of them singletons. The sequencing input was PBMCs. The source of these receptors is a woman aged 40-49 years in good health and CMV-seronegative.

The chain uses TRBV30 and TRBJ2-5; 9 nucleotides agree with TRBD2. The CDR3 extends over 16 amino acids. V shed 0 bases and J 5 bases; nucleotides not matched to a gene: 10. The germline V gene encodes CDR1 GTSNPN and CDR2 SVGIG (reference sequence). CDR3 sequence reads: CAWSVPGLAGDETQYF. As DNA, the CDR3 is TGTGCCTGGAGTGTTCCTGGTTTAGCGGGAGACGAGACCCAGTACTTC.

This chain joins TRBV2 and TRBJ2-5, with 8 bases identical to TRBD2. The CDR3 sequence is 14 residues long. With 2 bases clipped from V and 4 bases from J, the junction kept 3 bases outside the gene matches. The V gene's germline CDR1 is SNHLY and CDR2 FYNNEI. Here the CDR3 reads CASSEFSGRETQYF. Here the CDR3 DNA reads TGTGCCAGCAGTGAATTCAGCGGGAGAGAGACCCAGTACTTC.

This chain connects TRBV27 to TRBJ2-1, with 10 bases matching TRBD2. Unmatched junction bases numbered 2, after V lost 2 bases and J lost 10 bases. Looked up from germline, CDR1 is MNHEY and CDR2 is SMNVEV (reference sequence). The CDR3 covers 13 residues. CDR3 loop: CASSLMGLAEQFF. The CDR3 DNA reads as TGTGCCAGCAGTTTAATGGGACTAGCGGAGCAGTTCTTC.

This clone has only one observation. This chain joins TRBV30 and TRBJ1-2, with TRBD1 as a possible D gene (5 bases). V gave up 6 bases and J gave up 2 bases, with 16 bases separating them. CDR1 and CDR2 from the germline V gene are GTSNPN and SVGIG (reference sequence). The CDR3 sequence is 14 residues long. In DNA, the CDR3 is TGTGCCTGCCCCCCAGGGCACCTCAACTATGGCTACACCTTC. Residues: CACPPGHLNYGYTF.

CDR3 coding DNA: TGTGCCAGTCCTGAACGAAAAGGACAGGGGACGCGGGGCTATGGCTACACCTTC. Translating gives CASPERKGQGTRGYGYTF. V and J are TRBV25-1 and TRBJ1-2, with TRBD1 matching over 9 bases. The V gene end was trimmed by 9 bases and the J gene end by 4 bases; junction bases not matched to a gene: 21. Germline CDR1 MGHDK, CDR2 SYGVNS. The CDR3 is 18 residues long.

DNA for the CDR3: TGTGCCAGCAGCTCAAGACAGGGCCTCTCCTACAATGAGCAGTTCTTC. It codes for CASSSRQGLSYNEQFF. The genes are TRBV11-2 and TRBJ2-1, with 7 bases aligning to TRBD1. J lost 0 bases, V lost 4 bases, and 6 bases had no gene match. The germline gives CDR1 SGHAT, CDR2 FQNNGV. The CDR3 contains 16 residues.

This clone was observed a single time. The gene calls are TRBV7-9 and TRBJ2-5; 8 bases agree with TRBD1. Germline trimming cut 5 bases from V and 0 bases from J; bases unmatched to any gene: 8. The CDR3 loop spans 16 amino acids. Germline V CDR1 and CDR2: SEHNR, FQNEAQ (reference sequence). The CDR3 sequence: CASSPPGGLNQETQYF. For the CDR3, the DNA is TGTGCCAGCAGCCCCCCAGGGGGCCTAAACCAAGAGACCCAGTACTTC.

The rearrangement joins TRBV7-8 to TRBJ1-2; D is unclear. This CDR3 comprises 12 residues. Trimming cost V 2 bases and J 4 bases, with 5 bases left between them. The V gene's germline CDR1 is SGHVS and CDR2 FQNEAQ. CDR3 nucleotides: TGTGCCAGCAGCTTAAACGGCTATGGCTACACCTTC. Residues: CASSLNGYGYTF.